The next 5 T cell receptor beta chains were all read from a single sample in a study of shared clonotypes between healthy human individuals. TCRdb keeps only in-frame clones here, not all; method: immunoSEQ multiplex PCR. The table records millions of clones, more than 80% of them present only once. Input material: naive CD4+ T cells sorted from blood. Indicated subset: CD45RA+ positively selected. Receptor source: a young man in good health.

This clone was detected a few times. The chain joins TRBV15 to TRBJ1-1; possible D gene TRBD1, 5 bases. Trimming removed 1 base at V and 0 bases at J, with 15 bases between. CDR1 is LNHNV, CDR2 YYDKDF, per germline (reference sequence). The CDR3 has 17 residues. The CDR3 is CATSRGGSGKMNTEAFF. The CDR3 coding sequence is TGTGCCACCAGCAGAGGGGGGTCAGGCAAGATGAACACTGAAGCTTTCTTT.

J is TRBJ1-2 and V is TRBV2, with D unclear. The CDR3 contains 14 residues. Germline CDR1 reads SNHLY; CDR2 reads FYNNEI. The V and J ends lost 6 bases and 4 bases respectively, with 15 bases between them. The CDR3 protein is CASSPEAQSYGYTF. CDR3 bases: TGTGCCAGCAGCCCCGAGGCACAATCCTATGGCTACACCTTC.

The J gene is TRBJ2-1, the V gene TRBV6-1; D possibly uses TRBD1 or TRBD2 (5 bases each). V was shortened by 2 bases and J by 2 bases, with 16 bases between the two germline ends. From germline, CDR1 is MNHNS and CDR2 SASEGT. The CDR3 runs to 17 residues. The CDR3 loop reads CASSERSSGTPYNEQFF. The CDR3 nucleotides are TGTGCCAGCAGTGAACGATCCTCCGGGACGCCCTACAATGAGCAGTTCTTC.

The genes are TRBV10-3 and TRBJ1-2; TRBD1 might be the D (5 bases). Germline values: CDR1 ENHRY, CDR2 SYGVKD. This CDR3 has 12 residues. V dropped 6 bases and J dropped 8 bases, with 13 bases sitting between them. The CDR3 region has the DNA TGTGCCATCAGGCGGGGGGATAGGGGCTACACCTTC. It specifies CAIRRGDRGYTF.

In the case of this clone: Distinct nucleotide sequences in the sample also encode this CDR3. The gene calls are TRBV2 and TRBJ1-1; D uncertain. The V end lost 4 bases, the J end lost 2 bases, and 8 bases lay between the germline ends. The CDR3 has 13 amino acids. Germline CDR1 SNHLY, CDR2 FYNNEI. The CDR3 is CASSGQTNTEAFF. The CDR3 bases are TGTGCCAGCAGTGGGCAGACCAACACTGAAGCTTTCTTT. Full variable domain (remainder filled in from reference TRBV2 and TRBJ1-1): EPEVTQTPSHQVTQMGQEVILRCVPISNHLYFYWYRQILGQKVEFLVSFYNNEISEKSEIFDDQFSVERPDGSNFTLKIRSTKLEDSAMYFCASSGQTNTEAFFGQGTRLTVV.